The 14 T cell receptor beta chains below all came from one sample that was sequenced in a study of response to subunit inactivated influenza vaccine. Using its own MiXCR run on the RT-PCR reads, TCRdb lists one record per CDR3 protein. The sample contains about 180,000 distinct CDR3 sequences, around a tenth of which appear only once. Sequenced here: non-naive T cells sorted from PBMCs, sampled on the day of vaccination. The source is a middle-aged man who received an inactivated influenza vaccine.

This clonotype was detected many times. CDR3 amino acids: CSVTGSYNEQFF. CDR3 DNA: TGCAGCGTTACAGGGTCCTACAATGAGCAGTTCTTC. J is TRBJ2-1 and V is TRBV29-1; TRBD1 is a possible D gene (6 bases). Germline V gives CDR1 SQVTM, CDR2 ANQGSEA. The CDR3 loop spans 12 amino acids. Trimming removed 5 bases at V and 1 base at J, with 6 bases between.

The rearrangement uses TRBV7-2 and TRBJ2-3, with 7 bases lining up with TRBD2. The CDR3 contains 15 residues. In germline, CDR1 is SGHTA, CDR2 FQGNSA. Trimming cost V 2 bases and J 4 bases; bases outside gene matches: 6. CDR3 region: CASSLFGGGADTQYF. The CDR3 nucleotides are TGTGCCAGCAGCTTATTCGGTGGGGGGGCAGATACGCAGTATTTT.

This clonotype was counted many times. The chain joins TRBV4-2 to TRBJ2-5; D gene unclear. V was cut by 2 bases and J by 3 bases, with 10 bases left in between. The germline V gene has CDR1 LGHNA and CDR2 YNFKEQ. The CDR3 is 14 amino acids. The CDR3 loop reads CASSQSGVEETQYF. In nucleotides, the CDR3 is TGTGCCAGCAGCCAATCGGGCGTAGAAGAGACCCAGTACTTC.

The CDR3 coding sequence is TGCGCCAGCAGCCAAAGACAGGGAATAGATACGCAGTATTTT. It translates to CASSQRQGIDTQYF. The chain links TRBV4-3 to TRBJ2-3, with TRBD1 matching over 7 bases. Germline CDR1 and CDR2: LGHNA and YSLEER. The CDR3 is 14 amino acids. The V segment lost 2 bases and the J segment 5 bases; nucleotides outside the gene matches: 4.

As for this clonotype: Being one base from a much bigger clone, this may be a read error. This sequence joins TRBV5-1 and TRBJ1-6, with D maybe TRBD1 (6 bases). The CDR3 is 16 residues long. Germline assignment: CDR1 SGHRS and CDR2 YFSETQ. Written as DNA, the CDR3 is TGCGACAGCAGCTTGTCCTTCGGACAGATAAATTCACCCCTCCACTTT. It translates to CDSSLSFGQINSPLHF.

This chain links TRBV7-8 with TRBJ2-5; the D is unclear. Germline CDR1 SGHVS, CDR2 FQNEAQ. This CDR3 comprises 18 residues. V lost 1 base to trimming and J lost 3 bases, with 21 bases between them. The CDR3 spells CASSLVSASAIIEETQYF. The CDR3 nucleotides read TGTGCCAGCAGCTTAGTTTCGGCCTCGGCAATAATCGAAGAGACCCAGTACTTC.

The chain combines TRBV10-3 with TRBJ2-7, with 14 bases that match TRBD2. With 5 bases clipped from V and 5 bases from J, the junction kept 2 bases outside the gene matches. Per germline, CDR1 ENHRY and CDR2 SYGVKD. This CDR3 is built from 14 residues. The CDR3 sequence is CAISSTSGRDEQYF. The CDR3 coding sequence is TGTGCCATCAGTTCGACTAGCGGGAGGGACGAGCAGTACTTC.

In the case of this clonotype: A much bigger clone sits one base away, suggesting this may be a read error. V gene TRBV5-1 combines with J gene TRBJ2-3; D might be TRBD1 (6 bases). This CDR3 is built from 14 residues. The V gene's germline CDR1 is SGHRS and CDR2 YFSETQ. CDR3 nucleotide sequence: TGCACCAGCAGCACAGGGTTGGAGACAGATACGCAGTATTTT. It codes for CTSSTGLETDTQYF.

The chain joins TRBV10-3 to TRBJ1-1; 12 positions agree with TRBD1. The length of the CDR3 is 14 residues. Looked up from germline, CDR1 is ENHRY and CDR2 is SYGVKD. V gave up 0 bases and J gave up 10 bases; unmatched junction bases: 3. CDR3: CAISESGQGASAFF. In DNA form, the CDR3 reads TGTGCCATCAGTGAGTCGGGACAGGGGGCCTCAGCTTTCTTT.

This clonotype occurred a few times. Written as DNA, the CDR3 is TGTGCCAGCAGCTTACCGGCTGTTGGAAACACCGGGGAGCTGTTTTTT. It yields the protein CASSLPAVGNTGELFF. The chain recombines TRBV7-8 with TRBJ2-2; no firm D call. CDR3 size: 16 residues. The V and J ends lost 2 bases and 2 bases respectively, with 12 bases between them. Germline CDR1 SGHVS, CDR2 FQNEAQ.

In this sample, this clonotype turned up a few times. The J gene is TRBJ2-3, the V gene TRBV5-1, with 8 bases identical to TRBD2. The CDR3 spans 15 residues. Germline values: CDR1 SGHRS, CDR2 YFSETQ. Losses at the gene ends were 4 bases for V and 3 bases for J; bases not matched to a gene: 7. The CDR3 loop reads CASSISGKGTDTQYF. The CDR3 DNA follows: TGCGCCAGCAGCATTAGCGGGAAAGGGACAGATACGCAGTATTTT.

The chain links TRBV5-1 to TRBJ1-5, with 9 positions matching TRBD1. V shed 4 bases and J 1 base; nucleotides not matched to a gene: 6. This CDR3 comprises 16 residues. From germline, CDR1 is SGHRS and CDR2 YFSETQ. CDR3 amino acids: CASSPTGGSSNQPQHF. The CDR3 DNA reads TGCGCCAGCAGCCCCACAGGGGGCTCAAGCAATCAGCCCCAGCATTTT.

Ten or more counts support this clonotype. The chain recombines TRBV6-2 or TRBV6-3 with TRBJ2-1, with D perhaps matching TRBD1 or TRBD2 (5 bases each). Germline loops: CDR1 MNHEY, CDR2 SVGEGT. V dropped 7 bases and J dropped 7 bases, with 14 bases sitting between them. This CDR3 comprises 13 residues. The CDR3 sequence: CASTRDGWNEQFF. The CDR3 region has the DNA TGTGCCAGCACTCGGGACGGCTGGAATGAGCAGTTCTTC.

In this sample, this clonotype turned up a few times. The chain uses TRBV12-3 or TRBV12-4 and TRBJ1-1; D gene ambiguous. Trimming took 5 bases from V and 3 from J, leaving 7 bases between them. The CDR3 runs to 12 residues. The CDR3 DNA is TGTGCCAGCAGTATGGGCTACACTGAAGCTTTCTTT. This codes for CASSMGYTEAFF.